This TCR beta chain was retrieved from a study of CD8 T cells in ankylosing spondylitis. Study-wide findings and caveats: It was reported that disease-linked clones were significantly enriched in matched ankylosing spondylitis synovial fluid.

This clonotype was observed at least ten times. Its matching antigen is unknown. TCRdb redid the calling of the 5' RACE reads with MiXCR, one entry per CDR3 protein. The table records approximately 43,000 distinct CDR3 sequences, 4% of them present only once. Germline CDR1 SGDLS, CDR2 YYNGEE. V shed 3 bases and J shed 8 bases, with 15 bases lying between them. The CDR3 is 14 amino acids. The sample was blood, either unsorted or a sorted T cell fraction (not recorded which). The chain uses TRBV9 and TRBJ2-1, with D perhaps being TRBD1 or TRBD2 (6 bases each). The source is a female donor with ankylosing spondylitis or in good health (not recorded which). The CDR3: CASSGTNRVDEQFF. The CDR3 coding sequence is TGTGCCAGCAGCGGGACTAACAGGGTGGATGAGCAGTTCTTC.